This T cell receptor beta chain was documented in a study of control samples from healthy donors and cancer patients. CDR3 size: 15 residues. Germline V lookup: CDR1 KGHSH, CDR2 LQKENI. Trimming at V came to 3 bases and at J to 3 bases, leaving 3 bases not matched to a gene. Method: immunoSEQ multiplex PCR; TCRdb's copy keeps in-frame clones and lacks some. Of fewer than 100,000 clones in the sample, almost 85% were seen once. The chain is built from TRBV18 and TRBJ1-5; 9 nucleotides agree with TRBD1. Sequencing was carried out using blood. The receptor was derived from a woman aged 60-70 years in good health. CDR3 DNA sequence: TGTGCCAGCTCACCCCTACAGGGGGCCAATCAGCCCCAGCATTTT. As protein: CASSPLQGANQPQHF.